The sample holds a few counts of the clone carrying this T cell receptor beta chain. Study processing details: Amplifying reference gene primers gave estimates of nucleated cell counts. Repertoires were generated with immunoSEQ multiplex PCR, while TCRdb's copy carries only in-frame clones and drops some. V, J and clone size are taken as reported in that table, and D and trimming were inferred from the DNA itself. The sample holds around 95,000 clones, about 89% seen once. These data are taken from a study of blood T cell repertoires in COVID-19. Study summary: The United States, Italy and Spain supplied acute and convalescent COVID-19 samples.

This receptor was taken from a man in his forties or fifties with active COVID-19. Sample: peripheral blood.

Here the CDR3 DNA reads TGTGCCAGCAGCCGACAGGGGGGTAATCAGCCCCAGCATTTT. Its protein is CASSRQGGNQPQHF. The chain joins TRBV2 to TRBJ1-5, with 9 bases that match TRBD1. There are 14 residues in the CDR3. V gave up 6 bases and J gave up 4 bases; unmatched junction bases: 4. CDR1 is SNHLY and CDR2 is FYNNEI in the germline V gene.